Given below is one T cell receptor beta chain in context. Its recognized antigen is unknown. Base qualities are not provided; no much larger clone lies one nucleotide away. These data are taken from a study of OX40 agonist ivuxolimab in advanced cancers. Concerning the study at large: The costimulatory receptor OX40 (CD134) was targeted by ivuxolimab, a fully human IgG2 agonistic monoclonal antibody. Intravenous ivuxolimab was administered to patients every 2 weeks at six dose levels: 0.01, 0.1, 0.3, 1.5, 3 and 10 mg/kg. Of the approximately 50 dose-escalation patients, hepatocellular carcinoma was present in roughly 19, melanoma in roughly 15, renal cell carcinoma in 9 and head and neck cancer in 9. The dose-escalation cohort was roughly 80% male with a mean age of approximately 60 years, ranging from about 23 to 85. Patients were allowed to have had prior anti-PD-1, anti-PD-L1 or anti-CTLA-4 therapy, and around 41% of the dose-escalation patients had previously received checkpoint inhibitors. Three dose-escalation patients achieved partial responses, one with hepatocellular carcinoma and two with cutaneous melanoma. Peripheral TCRbeta sequencing was intended to test whether TCR sequence diversity was altered and clonal T-cell expansion was caused by ivuxolimab. The paper describes the monotherapy dose-escalation part (N = 52 patients) of the phase I trial of ivuxolimab.

What the study reported, not specific to this receptor: After ivuxolimab, more expanded clones were found on average in CD8+ T cells than in CD4+ T cells. Clonal expansion of both CD4+ and CD8+ blood T cells was observed from baseline to week 6 at doses 0.1 to 3.0 mg/kg. Which antigens the clonally expanded peripheral T cells were specific for was not determined. In partial responders in the 0.1-3.0 mg/kg groups, normalized peripheral clonal expansion was found to be among the lowest, especially among CD8+ T cells. Low levels of normalized T-cell clonal expansion were also seen in some patients who did not respond.

The trial excluded patients who had a history of autoimmune disease or were on systemic immunosuppression. Peripheral blood for TCR sequencing was collected from all dose cohorts at baseline, on cycle 4 day 1, and on cycle 7 day 1. Samples were obtained from an open-label, multicenter, first-in-human phase I dose-escalation trial of ivuxolimab. Adults with locally advanced or metastatic melanoma, renal cell, hepatocellular, or head and neck squamous cell carcinoma were enrolled in the trial. Before TCR sequencing, CD4+ T cells and CD8+ T cells from peripheral blood were sorted into separate populations. For sequencing of the TCRbeta CDR3 region, genomic DNA was extracted from the sorted cells. The immunoSEQ Assay was used to sequence the TCRbeta CDR3 regions. TCRdb mirrors the immuneACCESS table, restricted to in-frame sequences. Some clones are absent from its copies; in checked studies, under half trace to an unresolved V gene, and the reason for the others is unknown. Across this sample there are more than 100,000 clones, with approximately 90% seen only once. The ten largest clones represent roughly 1.1% of the sample.

The germline V gene (reference sequence) sets CDR1 to GTSNPN and CDR2 to SVGIG. There are 12 amino acids in the CDR3, from cysteine to phenylalanine inclusive. Kept here is only the CDR3 DNA, which spans 36 bases and is read in frame from base 1. V is shortened by 2 bases, J by 5 bases, and the region joining them spans 9 bases. The receptor chain draws on TRBV30 and TRBJ1-2; the D segment cannot be called with confidence. The sample here was CD4+ or CD8+ T cells sorted from blood, taken in a trial of the OX40 agonist ivuxolimab. The TCR comes from an adult with an advanced solid tumor such as melanoma, head and neck, liver or kidney cancer. The sequence in DNA is TGTGCCTGGAGTCCCGACATTTATGGCTACACCTTC. Protein translation: CAWSPDIYGYTF.